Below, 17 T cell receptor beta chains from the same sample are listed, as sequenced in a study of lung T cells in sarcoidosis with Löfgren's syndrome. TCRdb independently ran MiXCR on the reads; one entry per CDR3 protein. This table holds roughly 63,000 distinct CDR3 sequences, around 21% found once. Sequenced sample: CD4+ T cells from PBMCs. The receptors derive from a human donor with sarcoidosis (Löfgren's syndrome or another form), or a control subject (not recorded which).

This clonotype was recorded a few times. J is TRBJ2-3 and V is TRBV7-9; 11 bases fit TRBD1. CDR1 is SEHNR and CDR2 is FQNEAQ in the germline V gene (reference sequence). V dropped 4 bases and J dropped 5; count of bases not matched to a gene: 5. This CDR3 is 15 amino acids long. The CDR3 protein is CASSSRDRGGDTQYF. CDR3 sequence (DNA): TGTGCCAGCAGCTCACGGGACAGGGGGGGAGATACGCAGTATTTT. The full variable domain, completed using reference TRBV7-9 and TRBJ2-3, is DTGVSQNPRHKITKRGQNVTFRCDPISEHNRLYWYRQTLGQGPEFLTYFQNEAQLEKSRLLSDRFSAERPKGSFSTLEIQRTEQGDSAMYLCASSSRDRGGDTQYFGPGTRLTVL.

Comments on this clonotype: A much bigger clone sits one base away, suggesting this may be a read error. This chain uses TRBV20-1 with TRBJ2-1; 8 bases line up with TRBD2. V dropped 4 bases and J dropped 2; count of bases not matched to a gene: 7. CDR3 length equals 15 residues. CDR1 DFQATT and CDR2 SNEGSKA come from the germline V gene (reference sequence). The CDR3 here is CSATSGRVTYNEQFF. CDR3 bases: TGCAGTGCTACAAGCGGGAGAGTGACCTACAATGAGCAGTTCTTC.

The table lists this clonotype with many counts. The CDR3, as DNA: TGTGCCAGCAGCACCCAGGGAAACACCATATATTTT. Translating it yields CASSTQGNTIYF. The rearrangement uses TRBV14 and TRBJ1-3; D is unresolved. This CDR3 is built from 12 residues. V was pared by 5 bases and J by 4 bases, with 6 bases between. The germline V gene encodes CDR1 SGHDN and CDR2 FVKESK.

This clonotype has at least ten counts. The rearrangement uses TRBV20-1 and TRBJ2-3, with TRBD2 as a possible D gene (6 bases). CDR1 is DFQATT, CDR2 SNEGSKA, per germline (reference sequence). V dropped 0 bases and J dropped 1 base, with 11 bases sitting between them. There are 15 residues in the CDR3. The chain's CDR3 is CSAREGIAGTDTQYF. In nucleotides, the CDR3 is TGCAGTGCTAGAGAAGGGATAGCGGGCACAGATACGCAGTATTTT.

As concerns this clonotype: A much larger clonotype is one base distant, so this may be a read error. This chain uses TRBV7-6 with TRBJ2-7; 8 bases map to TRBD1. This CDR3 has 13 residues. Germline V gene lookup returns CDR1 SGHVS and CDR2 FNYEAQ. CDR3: CTSSLDRDYEQYV. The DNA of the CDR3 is TGTACCAGCAGCTTGGACAGGGACTACGAGCAGTACGTC.

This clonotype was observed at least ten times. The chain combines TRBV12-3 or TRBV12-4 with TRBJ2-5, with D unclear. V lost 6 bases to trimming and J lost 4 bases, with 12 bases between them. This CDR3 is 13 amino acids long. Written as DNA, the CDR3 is TGTGCCAGCAGCCGAAAGGGCACAGAGACCCAGTACTTC. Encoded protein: CASSRKGTETQYF.

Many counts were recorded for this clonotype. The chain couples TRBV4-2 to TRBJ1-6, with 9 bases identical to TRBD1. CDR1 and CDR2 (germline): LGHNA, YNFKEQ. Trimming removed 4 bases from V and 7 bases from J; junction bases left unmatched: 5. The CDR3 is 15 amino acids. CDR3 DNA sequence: TGTGCCAGCAGCCCCTCCGGGACAGGGAATTCACCCCTCCACTTT. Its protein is CASSPSGTGNSPLHF.

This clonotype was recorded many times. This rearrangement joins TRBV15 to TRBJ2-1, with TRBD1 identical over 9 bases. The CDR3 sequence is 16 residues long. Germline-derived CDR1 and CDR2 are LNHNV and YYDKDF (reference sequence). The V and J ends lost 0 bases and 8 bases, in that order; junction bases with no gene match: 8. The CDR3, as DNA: TGTGCCACCAGCAGAGATAGACAGGGGGTTAGCGATGAGCAGTTCTTC. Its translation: CATSRDRQGVSDEQFF.

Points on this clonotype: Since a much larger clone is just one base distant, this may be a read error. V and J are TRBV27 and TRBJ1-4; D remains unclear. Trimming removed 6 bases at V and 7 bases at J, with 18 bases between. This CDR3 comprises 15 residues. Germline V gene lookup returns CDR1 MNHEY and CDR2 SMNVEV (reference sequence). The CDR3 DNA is TGTGCCAGCAGACGGGGTTCGAATATCGGTGAAAAACTGTTTTTT. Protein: CASRRGSNIGEKLFF.

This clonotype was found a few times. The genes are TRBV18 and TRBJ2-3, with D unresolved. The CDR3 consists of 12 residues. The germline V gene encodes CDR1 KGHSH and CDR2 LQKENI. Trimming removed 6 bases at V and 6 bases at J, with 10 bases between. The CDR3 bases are TGTGCCAGCTCTACGGTGGGGGATACGCAGTATTTT. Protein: CASSTVGDTQYF. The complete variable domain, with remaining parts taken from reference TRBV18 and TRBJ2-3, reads NAGVMQNPRHLVRRRGQEARLRCSPMKGHSHVYWYRQLPEEGLKFMVYLQKENIIDESGMPKERFSAEFPKEGPSILRIQQVVRGDSAAYFCASSTVGDTQYFGPGTRLTVL.

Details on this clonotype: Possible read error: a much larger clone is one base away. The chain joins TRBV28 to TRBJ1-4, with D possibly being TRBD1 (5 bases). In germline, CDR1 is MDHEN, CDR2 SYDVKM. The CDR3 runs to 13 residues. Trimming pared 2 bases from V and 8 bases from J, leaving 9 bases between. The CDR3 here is CASSLEGREKLFF. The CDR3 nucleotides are TGTGCCAGCAGTTTAGAGGGACGGGAAAAACTGTTTTTT.

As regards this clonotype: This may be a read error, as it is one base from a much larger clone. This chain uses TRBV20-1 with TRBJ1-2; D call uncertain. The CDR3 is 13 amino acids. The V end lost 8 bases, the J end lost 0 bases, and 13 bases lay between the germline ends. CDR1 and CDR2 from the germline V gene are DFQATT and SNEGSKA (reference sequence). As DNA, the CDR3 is TGCAGTACGCCAACGGTTGCTAACTATGGCTACACCTTC. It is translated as CSTPTVANYGYTF.

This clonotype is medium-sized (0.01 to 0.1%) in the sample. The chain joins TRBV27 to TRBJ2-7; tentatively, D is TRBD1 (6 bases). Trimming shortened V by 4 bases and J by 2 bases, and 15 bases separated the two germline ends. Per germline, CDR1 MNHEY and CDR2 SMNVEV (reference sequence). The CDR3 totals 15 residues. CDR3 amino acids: CASSSMTDSAYEQYV. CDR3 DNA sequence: TGTGCCAGCAGTTCGATGACGGACAGCGCCTACGAGCAGTACGTC.

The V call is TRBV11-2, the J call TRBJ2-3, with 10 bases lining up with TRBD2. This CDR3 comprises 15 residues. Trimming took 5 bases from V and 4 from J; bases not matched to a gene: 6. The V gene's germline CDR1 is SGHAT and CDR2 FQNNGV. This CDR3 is CASSRAGGPPDTQYF. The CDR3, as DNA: TGTGCCAGCAGCCGAGCGGGGGGGCCCCCAGATACGCAGTATTTT.

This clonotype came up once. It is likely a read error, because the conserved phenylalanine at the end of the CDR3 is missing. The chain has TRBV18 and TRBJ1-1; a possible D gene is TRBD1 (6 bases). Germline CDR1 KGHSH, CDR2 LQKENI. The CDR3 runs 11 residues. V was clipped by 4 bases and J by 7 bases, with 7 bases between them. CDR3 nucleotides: TGTGCCAGCTCACAGGACAGTGAAGCTTTCCTT. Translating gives CASSQDSEAFL.

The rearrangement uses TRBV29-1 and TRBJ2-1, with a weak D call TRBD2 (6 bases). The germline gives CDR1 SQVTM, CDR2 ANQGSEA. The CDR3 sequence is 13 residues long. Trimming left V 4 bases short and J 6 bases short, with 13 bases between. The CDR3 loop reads CSVGRDLGNEQFF. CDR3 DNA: TGCAGCGTTGGGAGGGATCTGGGCAATGAGCAGTTCTTC.

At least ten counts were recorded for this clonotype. CDR3 protein: CASSLQGQGSSPLHF. In nucleotides, the CDR3 is TGTGCCAGCAGTTTGCAGGGACAGGGATCGTCACCCCTCCACTTT. The chain links TRBV12-3 or TRBV12-4 to TRBJ1-6, with 9 positions matching TRBD1. J gave up 10 bases and V 3 bases, and 7 bases lay outside the gene matches. The CDR3 sequence is 15 residues long.